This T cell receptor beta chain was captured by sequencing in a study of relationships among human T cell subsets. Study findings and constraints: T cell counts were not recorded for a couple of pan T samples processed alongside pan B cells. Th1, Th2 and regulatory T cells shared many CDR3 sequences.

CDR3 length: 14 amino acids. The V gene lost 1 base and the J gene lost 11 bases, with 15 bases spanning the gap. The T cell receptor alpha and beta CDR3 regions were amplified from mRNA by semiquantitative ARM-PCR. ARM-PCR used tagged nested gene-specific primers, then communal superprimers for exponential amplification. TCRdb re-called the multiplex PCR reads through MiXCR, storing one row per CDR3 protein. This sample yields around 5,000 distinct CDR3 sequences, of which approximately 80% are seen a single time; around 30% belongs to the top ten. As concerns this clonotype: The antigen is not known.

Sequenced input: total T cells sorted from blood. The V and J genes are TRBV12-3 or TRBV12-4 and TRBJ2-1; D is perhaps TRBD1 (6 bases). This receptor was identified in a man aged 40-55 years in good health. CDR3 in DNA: TGTGCCAGCAGTTTAGAGTCACAGGGCGATAAGCAGTTCTTC. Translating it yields CASSLESQGDKQFF.